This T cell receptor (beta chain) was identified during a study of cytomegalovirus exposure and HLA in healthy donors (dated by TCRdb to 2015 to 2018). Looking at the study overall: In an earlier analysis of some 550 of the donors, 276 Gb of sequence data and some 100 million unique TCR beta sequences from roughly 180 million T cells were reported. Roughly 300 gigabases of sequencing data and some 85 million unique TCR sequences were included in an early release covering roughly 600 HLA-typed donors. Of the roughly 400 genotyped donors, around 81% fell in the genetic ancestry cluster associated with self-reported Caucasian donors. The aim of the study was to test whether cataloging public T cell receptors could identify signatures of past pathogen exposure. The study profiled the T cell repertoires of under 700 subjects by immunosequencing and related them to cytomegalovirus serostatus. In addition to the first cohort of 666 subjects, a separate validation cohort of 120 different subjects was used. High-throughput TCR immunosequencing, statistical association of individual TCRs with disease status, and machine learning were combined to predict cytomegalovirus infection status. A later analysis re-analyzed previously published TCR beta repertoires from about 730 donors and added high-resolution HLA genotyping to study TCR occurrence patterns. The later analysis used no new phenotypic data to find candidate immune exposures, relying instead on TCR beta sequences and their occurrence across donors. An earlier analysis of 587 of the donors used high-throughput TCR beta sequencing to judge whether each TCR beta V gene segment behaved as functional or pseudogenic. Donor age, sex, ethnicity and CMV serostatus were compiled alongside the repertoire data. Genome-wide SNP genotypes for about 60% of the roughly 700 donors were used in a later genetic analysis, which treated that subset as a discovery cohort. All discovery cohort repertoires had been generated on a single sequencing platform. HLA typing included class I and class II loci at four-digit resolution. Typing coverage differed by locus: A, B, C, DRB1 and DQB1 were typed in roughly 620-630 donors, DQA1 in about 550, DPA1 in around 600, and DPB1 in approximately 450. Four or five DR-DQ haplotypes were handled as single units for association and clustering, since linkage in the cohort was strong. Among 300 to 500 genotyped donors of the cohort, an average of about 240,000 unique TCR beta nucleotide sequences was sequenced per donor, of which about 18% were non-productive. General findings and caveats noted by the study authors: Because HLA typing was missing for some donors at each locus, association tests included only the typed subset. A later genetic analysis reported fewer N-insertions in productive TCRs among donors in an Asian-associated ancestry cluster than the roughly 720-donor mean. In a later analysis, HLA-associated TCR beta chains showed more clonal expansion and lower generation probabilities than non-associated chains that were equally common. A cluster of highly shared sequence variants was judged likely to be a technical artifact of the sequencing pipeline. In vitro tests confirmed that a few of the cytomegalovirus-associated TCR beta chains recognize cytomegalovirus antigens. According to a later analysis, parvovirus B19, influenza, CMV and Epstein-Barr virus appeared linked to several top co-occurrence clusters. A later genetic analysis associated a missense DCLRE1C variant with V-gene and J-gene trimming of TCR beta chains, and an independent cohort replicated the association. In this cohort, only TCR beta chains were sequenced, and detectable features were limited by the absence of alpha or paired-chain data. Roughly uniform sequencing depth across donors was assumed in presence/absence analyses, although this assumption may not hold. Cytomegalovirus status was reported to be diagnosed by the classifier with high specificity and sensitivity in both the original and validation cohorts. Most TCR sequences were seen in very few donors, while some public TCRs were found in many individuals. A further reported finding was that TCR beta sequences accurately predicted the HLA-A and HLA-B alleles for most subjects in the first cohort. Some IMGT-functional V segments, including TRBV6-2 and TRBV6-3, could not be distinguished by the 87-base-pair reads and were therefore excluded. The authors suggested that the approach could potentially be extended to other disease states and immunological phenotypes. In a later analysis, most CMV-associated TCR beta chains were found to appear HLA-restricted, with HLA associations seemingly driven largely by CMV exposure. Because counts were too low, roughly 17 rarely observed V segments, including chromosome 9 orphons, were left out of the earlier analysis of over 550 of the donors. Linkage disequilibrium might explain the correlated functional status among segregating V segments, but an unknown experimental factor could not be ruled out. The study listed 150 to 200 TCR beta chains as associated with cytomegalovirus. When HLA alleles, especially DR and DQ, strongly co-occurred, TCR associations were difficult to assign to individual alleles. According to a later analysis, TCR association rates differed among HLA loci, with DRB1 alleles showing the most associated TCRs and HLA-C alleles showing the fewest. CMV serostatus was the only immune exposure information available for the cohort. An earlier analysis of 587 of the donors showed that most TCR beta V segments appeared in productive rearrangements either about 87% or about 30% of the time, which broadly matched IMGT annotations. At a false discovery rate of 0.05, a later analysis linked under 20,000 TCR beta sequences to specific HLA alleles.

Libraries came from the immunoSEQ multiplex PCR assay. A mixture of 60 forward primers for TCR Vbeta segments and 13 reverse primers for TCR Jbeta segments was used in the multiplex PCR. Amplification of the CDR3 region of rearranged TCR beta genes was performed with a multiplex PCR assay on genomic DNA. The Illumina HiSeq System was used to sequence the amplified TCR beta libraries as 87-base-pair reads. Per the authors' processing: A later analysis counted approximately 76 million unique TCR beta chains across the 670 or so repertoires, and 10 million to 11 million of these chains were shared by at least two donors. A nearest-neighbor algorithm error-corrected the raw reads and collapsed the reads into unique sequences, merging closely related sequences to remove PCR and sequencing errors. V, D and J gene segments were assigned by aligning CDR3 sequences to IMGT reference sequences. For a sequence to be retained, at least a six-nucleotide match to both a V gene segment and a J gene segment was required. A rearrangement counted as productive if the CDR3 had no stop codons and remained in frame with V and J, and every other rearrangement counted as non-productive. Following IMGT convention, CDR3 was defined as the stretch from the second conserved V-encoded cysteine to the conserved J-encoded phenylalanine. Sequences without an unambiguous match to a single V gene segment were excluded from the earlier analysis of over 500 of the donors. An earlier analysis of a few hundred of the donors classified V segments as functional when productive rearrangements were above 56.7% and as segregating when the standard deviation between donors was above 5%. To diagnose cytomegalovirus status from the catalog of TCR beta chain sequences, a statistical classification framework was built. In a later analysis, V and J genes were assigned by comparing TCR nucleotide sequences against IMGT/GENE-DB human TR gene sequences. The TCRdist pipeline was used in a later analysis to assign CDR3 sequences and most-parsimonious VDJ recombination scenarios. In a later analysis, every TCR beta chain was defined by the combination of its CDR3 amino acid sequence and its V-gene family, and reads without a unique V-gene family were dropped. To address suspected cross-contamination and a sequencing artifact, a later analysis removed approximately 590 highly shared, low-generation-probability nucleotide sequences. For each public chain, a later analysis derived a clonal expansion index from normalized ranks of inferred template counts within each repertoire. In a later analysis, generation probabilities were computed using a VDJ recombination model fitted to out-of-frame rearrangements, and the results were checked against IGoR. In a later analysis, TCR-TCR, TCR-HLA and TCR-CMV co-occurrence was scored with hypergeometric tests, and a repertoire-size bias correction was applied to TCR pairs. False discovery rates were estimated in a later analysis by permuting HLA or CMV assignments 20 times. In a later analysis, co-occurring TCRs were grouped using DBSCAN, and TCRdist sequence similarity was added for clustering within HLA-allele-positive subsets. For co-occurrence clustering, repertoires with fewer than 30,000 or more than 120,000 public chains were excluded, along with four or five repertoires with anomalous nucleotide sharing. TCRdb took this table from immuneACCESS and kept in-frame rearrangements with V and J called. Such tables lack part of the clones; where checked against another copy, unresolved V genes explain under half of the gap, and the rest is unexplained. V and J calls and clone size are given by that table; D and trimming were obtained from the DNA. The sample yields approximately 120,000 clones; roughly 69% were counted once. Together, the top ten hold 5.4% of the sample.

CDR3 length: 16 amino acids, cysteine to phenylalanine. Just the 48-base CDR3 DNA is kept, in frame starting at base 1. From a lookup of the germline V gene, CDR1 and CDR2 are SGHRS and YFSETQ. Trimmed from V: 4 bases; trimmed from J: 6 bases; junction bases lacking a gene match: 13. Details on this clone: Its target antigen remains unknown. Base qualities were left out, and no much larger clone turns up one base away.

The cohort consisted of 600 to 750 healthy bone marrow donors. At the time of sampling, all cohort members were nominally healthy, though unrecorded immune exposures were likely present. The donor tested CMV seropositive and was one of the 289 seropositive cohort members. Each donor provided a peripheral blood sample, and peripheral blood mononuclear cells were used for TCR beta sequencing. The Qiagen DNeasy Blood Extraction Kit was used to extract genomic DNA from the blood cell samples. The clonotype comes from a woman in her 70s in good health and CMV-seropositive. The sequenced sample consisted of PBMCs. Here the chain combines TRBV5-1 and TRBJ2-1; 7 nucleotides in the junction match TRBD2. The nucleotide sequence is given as TGCGCCAGCAGCAAGTCCGCTCGGGGCGGGGGCAATGAGCAGTTCTTC. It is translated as CASSKSARGGGNEQFF.